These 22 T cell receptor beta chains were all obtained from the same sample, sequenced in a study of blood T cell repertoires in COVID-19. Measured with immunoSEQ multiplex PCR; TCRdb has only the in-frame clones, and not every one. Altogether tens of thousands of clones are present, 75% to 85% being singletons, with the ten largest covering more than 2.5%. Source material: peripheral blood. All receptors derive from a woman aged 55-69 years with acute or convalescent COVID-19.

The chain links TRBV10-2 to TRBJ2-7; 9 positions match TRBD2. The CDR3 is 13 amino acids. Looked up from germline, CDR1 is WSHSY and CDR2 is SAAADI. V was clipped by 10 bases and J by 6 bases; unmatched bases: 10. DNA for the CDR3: TGCGCCATCTTAGCGGGAGTGCGTGGCGAGCAGTACTTC. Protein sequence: CAILAGVRGEQYF.

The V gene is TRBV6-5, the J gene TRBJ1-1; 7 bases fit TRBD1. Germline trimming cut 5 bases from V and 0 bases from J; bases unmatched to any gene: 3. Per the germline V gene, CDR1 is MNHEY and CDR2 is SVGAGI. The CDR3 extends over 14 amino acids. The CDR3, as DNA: TGTGCCAGCAGTAAGGACAGGTTGAACACTGAAGCTTTCTTT. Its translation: CASSKDRLNTEAFF.

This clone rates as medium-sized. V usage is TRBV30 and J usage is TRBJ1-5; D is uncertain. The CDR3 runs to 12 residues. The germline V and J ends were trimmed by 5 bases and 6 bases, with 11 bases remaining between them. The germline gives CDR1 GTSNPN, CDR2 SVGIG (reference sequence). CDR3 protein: CAWDGRGQPQHF. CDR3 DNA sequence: TGTGCCTGGGACGGTAGAGGTCAGCCCCAGCATTTT.

CDR3 nucleotides: TGTGCCAGCAGCCGGGGACTCGAACTTGTTACGAACACTGAAGCTTTCTTT. This codes for CASSRGLELVTNTEAFF. V gene TRBV14 combines with J gene TRBJ1-1; D may be TRBD1 (5 bases). The CDR3 runs 17 residues. V lost 4 bases and J 1 base, leaving 19 bases between the germline ends. The germline V gene encodes CDR1 SGHDN and CDR2 FVKESK.

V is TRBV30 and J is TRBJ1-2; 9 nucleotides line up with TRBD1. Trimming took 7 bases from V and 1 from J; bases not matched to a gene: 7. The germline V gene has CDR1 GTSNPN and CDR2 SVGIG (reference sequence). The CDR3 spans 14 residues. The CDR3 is CAYHRDRVNYGYTF. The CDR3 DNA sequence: TGTGCCTACCACCGGGACAGGGTTAACTATGGCTACACCTTC.

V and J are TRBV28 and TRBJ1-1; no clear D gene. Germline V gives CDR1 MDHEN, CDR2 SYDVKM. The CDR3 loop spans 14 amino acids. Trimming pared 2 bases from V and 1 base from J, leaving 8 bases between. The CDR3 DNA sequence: TGTGCCAGCAGTTTAACCAGAAGGAACACTGAAGCTTTCTTT. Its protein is CASSLTRRNTEAFF. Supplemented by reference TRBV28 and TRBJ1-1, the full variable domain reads DVKVTQSSRYLVKRTGEKVFLECVQDMDHENMFWYRQDPGLGLRLIYFSYDVKMKEKGDIPEGYSVSREKKERFSLILESASTNQTSMYLCASSLTRRNTEAFFGQGTRLTVV.

The CDR3 region has the DNA TGTGCCAGCAGTTTGATACTAGCGGGGAATTCCTACGAGCAGTACTTC. This encodes CASSLILAGNSYEQYF. The chain joins TRBV28 to TRBJ2-7, with 10 positions matching TRBD2. With 3 bases clipped from V and 1 base from J, the junction kept 6 bases outside the gene matches. The germline gives CDR1 MDHEN, CDR2 SYDVKM. This CDR3 contains 16 residues.

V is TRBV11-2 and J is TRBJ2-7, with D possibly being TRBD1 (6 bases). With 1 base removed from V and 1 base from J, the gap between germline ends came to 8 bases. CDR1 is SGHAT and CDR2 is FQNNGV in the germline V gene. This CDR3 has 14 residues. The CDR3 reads CASSLGQASYEQYF. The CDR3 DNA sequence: TGTGCCAGCAGCTTAGGACAGGCTTCCTACGAGCAGTACTTC.

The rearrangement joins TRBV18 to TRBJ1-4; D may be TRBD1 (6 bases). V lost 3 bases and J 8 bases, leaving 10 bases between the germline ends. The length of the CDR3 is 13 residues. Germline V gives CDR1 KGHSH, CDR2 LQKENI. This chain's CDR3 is CASSPRGKEKLFF. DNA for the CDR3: TGTGCCAGCTCACCCAGGGGCAAGGAAAAACTGTTTTTT.

CDR3 region: CASSLLSLRSELFF. The CDR3 coding sequence is TGTGCCAGCAGCTTACTATCTCTCCGATCGGAGCTGTTTTTT. The gene calls are TRBV11-2 and TRBJ1-4; D unresolved. The J call may not be correct, given that the DNA end is closer to TRBJ2-2. The CDR3 runs to 14 residues. The germline V gene encodes CDR1 SGHAT and CDR2 FQNNGV.

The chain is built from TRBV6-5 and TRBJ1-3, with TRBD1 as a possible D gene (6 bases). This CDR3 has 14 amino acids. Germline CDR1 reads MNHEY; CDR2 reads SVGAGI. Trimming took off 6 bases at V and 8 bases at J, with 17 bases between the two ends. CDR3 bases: TGTGCCAGCAGGGTGACAGGAAAGGGAGACACCATATATTTT. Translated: CASRVTGKGDTIYF.

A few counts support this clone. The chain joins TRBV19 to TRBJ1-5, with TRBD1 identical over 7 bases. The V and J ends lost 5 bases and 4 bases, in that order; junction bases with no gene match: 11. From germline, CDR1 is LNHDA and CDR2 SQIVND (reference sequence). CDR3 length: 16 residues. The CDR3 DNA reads TGTGCCAGTAGTGCTAAGGACAGGAAGGAGAATCAGCCCCAGCATTTT. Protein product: CASSAKDRKENQPQHF.

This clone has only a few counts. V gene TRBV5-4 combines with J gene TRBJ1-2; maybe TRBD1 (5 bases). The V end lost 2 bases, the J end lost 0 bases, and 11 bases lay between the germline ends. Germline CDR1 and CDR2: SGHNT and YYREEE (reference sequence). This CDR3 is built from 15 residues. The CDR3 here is CASSLRQTTNYGYTF. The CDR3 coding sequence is TGTGCCAGCAGCTTAAGACAGACAACTAACTATGGCTACACCTTC.

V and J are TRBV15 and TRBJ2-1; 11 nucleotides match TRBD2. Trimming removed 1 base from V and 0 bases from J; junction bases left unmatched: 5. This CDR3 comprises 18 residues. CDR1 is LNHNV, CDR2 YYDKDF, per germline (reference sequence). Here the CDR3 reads CATSRGGTSGSSYNEQFF. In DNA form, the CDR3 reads TGTGCCACCAGCAGAGGTGGGACTAGCGGTAGCTCCTACAATGAGCAGTTCTTC.

The CDR3 region is CSVEKAGQGYNEQFF. In nucleotides, the CDR3 is TGCAGCGTTGAGAAGGCGGGACAGGGTTACAATGAGCAGTTCTTC. The gene calls are TRBV29-1 and TRBJ2-1; TRBD1 matches at 9 bases. Trimming removed 3 bases from V and 4 bases from J; junction bases left unmatched: 7. This CDR3 spans 15 amino acids. Germline V gene sequence: CDR1 SQVTM, CDR2 ANQGSEA.

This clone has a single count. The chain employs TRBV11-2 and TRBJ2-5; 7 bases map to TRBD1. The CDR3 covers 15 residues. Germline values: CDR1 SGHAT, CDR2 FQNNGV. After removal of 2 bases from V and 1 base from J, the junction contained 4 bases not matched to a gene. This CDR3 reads CASSLRGTVQETQYF. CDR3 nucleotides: TGTGCCAGCAGCTTAAGGGGGACAGTCCAAGAGACCCAGTACTTC.

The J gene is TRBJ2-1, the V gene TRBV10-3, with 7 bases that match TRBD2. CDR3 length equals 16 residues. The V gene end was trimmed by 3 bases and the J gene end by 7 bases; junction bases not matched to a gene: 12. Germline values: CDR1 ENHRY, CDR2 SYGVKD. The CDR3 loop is CAISDGGRASRNEQFF. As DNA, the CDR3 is TGTGCCATCAGTGATGGAGGGAGGGCATCTAGGAATGAGCAGTTCTTC.

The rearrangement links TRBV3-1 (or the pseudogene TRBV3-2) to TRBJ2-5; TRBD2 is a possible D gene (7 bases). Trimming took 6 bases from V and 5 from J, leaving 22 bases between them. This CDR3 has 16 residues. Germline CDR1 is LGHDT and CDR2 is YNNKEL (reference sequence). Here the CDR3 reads CASRPGGAGVKETQYF. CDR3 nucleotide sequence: TGTGCCAGCAGACCCGGGGGCGCGGGAGTGAAGGAGACCCAGTACTTC.

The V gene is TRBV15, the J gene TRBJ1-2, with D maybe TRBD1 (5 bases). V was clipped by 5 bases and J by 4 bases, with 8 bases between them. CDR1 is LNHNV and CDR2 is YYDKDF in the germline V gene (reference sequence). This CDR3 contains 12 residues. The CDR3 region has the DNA TGTGCCACCAGCGTCGACAGCTATGGCTACACCTTC. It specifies CATSVDSYGYTF.

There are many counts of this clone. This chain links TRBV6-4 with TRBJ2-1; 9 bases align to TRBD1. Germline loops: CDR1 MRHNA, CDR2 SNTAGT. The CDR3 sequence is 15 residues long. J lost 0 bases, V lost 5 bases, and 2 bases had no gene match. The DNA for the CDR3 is TGTGCCAGCAGTTCGACAGGGGGCTCCTACAATGAGCAGTTCTTC. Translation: CASSSTGGSYNEQFF.

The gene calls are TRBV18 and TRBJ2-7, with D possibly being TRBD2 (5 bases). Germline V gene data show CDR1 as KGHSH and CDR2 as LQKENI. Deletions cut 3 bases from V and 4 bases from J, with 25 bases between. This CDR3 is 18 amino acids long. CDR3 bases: TGTGCCAGCTCACCCCTCCTCTTTGAGGGCCAAAACGAATACGAGCAGTACTTC. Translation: CASSPLLFEGQNEYEQYF.

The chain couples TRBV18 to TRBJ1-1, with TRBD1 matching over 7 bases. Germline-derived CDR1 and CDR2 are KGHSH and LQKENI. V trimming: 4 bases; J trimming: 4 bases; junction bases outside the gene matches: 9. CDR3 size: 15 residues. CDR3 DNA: TGTGCCAGCTCACGCGAACAGGGGTCGGGCACTGAAGCTTTCTTT. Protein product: CASSREQGSGTEAFF.